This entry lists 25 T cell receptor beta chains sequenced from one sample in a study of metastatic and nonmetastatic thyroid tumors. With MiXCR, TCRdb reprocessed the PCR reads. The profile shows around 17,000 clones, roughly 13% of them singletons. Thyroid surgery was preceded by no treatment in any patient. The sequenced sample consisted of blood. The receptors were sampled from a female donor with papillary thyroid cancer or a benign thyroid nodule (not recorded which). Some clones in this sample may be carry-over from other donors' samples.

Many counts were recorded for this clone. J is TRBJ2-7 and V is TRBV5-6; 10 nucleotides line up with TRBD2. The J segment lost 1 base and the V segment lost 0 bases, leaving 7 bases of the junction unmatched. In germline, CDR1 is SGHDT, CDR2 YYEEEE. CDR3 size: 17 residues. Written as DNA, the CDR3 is TGTGCCAGCAGCTTGGGTGGACTAGCGGTACAATCCTACGAGCAGTACTTC. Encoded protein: CASSLGGLAVQSYEQYF. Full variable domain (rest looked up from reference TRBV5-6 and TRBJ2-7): DAGVTQSPTHLIKTRGQQVTLRCSPKSGHDTVSWYQQALGQGPQFIFQYYEEEERQRGNFPDRFSGHQFPNYSSELNVNALLLGDSALYLCASSLGGLAVQSYEQYFGPGTRLTVT.

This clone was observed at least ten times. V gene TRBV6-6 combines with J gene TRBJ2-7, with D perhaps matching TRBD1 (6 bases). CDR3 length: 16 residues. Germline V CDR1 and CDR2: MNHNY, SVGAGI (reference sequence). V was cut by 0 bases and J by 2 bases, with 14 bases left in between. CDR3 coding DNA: TGTGCCAGCAGTTACTCTTCGGACAGACAGCCCTACGAGCAGTACTTC. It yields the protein CASSYSSDRQPYEQYF.

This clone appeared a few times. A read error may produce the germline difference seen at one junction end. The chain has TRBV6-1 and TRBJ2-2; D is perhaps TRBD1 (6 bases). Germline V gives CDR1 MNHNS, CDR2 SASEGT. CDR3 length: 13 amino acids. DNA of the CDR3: TGTTCGACGGCCAGGGGCCCCACCGTGGAGCTGTTTTTC. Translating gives CSTARGPTVELFF.

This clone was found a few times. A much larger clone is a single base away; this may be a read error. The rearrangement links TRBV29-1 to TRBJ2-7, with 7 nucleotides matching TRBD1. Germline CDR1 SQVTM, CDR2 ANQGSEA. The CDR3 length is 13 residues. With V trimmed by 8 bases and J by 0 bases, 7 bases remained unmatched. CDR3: CSLTGTDSYEQYF. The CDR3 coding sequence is TGCAGCTTGACCGGGACAGACTCCTACGAGCAGTACTTC.

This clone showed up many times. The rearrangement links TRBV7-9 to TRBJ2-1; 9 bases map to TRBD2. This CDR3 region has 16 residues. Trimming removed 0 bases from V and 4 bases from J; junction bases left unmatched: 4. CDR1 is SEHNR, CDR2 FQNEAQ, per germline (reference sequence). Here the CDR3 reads CASSLASGGHYNEQFF. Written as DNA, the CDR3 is TGTGCCAGCAGCTTAGCGAGCGGGGGGCATTACAATGAGCAGTTCTTC.

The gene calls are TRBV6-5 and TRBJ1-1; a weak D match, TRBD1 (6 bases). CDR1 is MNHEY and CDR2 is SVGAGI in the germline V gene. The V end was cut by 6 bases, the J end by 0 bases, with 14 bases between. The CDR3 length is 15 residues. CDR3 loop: CASRLQGAMNTEAFF. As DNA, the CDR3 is TGTGCCAGCAGATTACAGGGAGCCATGAACACTGAAGCTTTCTTT.

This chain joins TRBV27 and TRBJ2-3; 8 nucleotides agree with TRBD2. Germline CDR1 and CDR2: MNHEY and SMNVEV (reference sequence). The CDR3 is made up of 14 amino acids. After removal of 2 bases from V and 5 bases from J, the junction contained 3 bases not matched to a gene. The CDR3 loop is CASSLRGRLDTQYF. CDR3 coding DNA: TGTGCCAGCAGTTTACGCGGGAGGTTAGATACGCAGTATTTT.

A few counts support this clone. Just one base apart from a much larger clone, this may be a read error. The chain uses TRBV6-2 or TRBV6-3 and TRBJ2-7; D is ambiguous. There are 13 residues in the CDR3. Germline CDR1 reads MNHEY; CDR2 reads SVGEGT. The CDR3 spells CAGSSGSSYEQYF. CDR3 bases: TGTGCCGGCAGTTCGGGTTCGAGTTACGAGCAGTACTTC.

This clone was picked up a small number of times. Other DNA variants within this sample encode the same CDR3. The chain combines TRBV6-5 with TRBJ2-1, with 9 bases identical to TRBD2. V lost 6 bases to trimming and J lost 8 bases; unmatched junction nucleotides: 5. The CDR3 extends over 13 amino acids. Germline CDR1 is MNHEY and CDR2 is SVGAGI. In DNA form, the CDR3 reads TGTGCCAGCAGCTATAGCGGGAGTGATGAGCAGTTCTTC. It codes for CASSYSGSDEQFF.

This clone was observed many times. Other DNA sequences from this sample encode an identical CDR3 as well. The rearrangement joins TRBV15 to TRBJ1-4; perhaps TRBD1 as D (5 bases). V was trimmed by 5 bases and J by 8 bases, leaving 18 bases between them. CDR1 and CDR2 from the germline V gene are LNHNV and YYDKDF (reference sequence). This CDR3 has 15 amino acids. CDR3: CATSSRQPGEEKLFF. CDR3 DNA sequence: TGTGCCACCAGCTCGCGACAGCCGGGGGAGGAAAAACTGTTTTTT. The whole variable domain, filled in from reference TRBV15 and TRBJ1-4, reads DAMVIQNPRYQVTQFGKPVTLSCSQTLNHNVMYWYQQKSSQAPKLLFHYYDKDFNNEADTPDNFQSRRPNTSFCFLDIRSPGLGDTAMYLCATSSRQPGEEKLFFGSGTQLSVL.

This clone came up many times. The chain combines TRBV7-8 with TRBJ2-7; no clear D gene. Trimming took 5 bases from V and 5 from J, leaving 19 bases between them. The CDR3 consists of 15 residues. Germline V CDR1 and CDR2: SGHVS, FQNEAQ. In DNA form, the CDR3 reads TGTGCCAGCAGCCTAAAGGGTGTAGGGTTCAACGAGCAGTACTTC. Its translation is CASSLKGVGFNEQYF.

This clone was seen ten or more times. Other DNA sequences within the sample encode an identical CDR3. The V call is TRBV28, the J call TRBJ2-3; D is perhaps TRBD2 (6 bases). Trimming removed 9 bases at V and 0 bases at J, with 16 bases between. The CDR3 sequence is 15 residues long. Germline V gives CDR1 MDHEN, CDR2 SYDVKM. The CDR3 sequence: CASTQGLLSTDTQYF. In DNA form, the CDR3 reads TGTGCCAGTACCCAGGGACTCCTTAGCACAGATACGCAGTATTTT.

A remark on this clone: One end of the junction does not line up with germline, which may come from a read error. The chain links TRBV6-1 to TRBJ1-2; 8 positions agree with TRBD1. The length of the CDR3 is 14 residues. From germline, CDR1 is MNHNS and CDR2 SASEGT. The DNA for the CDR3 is TGTGCCAACAGGGGGATCAGGGGGCTCCCTGGCTACACCTTT. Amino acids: CANRGIRGLPGYTF.

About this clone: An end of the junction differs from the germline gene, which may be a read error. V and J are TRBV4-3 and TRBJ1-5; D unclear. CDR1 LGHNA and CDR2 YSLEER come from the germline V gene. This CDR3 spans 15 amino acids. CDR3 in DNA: TGCGCCAGCAGCCAAGAATCAGTCGGCAATCAGCCCCAACATTTT. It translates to CASSQESVGNQPQHF.

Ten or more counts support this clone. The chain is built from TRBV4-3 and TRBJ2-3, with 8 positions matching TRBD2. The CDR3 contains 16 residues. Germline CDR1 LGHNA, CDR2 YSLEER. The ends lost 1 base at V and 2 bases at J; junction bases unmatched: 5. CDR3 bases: TGCGCCAGCAGCCAAGGCAGCGGGGGAGCCACAGATACGCAGTATTTT. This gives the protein CASSQGSGGATDTQYF.

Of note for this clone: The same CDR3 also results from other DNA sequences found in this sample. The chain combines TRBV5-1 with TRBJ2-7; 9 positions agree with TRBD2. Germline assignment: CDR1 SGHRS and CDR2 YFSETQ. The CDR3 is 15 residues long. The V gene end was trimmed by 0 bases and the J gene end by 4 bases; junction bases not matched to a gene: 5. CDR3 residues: CASSLGGLASYEQYF. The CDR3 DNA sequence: TGCGCCAGCAGCTTGGGTGGACTAGCGTCTTACGAGCAGTACTTC.

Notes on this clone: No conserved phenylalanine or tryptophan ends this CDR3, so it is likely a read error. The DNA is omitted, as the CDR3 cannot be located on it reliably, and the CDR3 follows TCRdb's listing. This CDR3 is CASSLSWDS. This chain uses TRBV7-8 with TRBJ2-2; no DNA check was done on the table's D call, TRBD1. The CDR3 is 9 amino acids long, termini counted. The germline CDR1 and CDR2 sequences are SGHVS and FQNEAQ.

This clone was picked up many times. CDR3 region: CATSDTDRGNGELFF. CDR3 coding DNA: TGTGCCACCAGTGATACCGACAGGGGGAACGGGGAGCTGTTTTTT. The rearrangement uses TRBV24-1 and TRBJ2-2, with 9 bases aligning to TRBD1. There are 15 residues in the CDR3. Germline CDR1 KGHDR, CDR2 SFDVKD. V lost 3 bases and J lost 7; bases outside the gene matches: 5.

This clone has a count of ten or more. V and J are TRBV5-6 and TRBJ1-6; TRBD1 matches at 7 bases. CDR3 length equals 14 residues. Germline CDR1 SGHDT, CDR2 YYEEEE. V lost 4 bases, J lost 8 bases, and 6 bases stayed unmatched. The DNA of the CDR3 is TGTGCCAGCAGCCTTGGGACAGTAGATTCACCCCTCCACTTT. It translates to CASSLGTVDSPLHF.

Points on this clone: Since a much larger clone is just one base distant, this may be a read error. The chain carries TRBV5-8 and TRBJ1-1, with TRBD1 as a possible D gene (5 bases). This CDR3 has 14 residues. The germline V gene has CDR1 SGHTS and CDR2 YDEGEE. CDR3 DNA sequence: TGTGGAGGAAAGGGGTTGGCAATGAACACTGAAGCTTTCTTT. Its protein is CGGKGLAMNTEAFF.

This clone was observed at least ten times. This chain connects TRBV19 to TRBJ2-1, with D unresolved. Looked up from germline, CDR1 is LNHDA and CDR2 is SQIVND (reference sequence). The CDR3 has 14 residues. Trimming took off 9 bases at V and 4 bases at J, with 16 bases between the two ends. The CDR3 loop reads CASERSFGYNEQFF. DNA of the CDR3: TGTGCCAGCGAAAGAAGTTTTGGGTACAATGAGCAGTTCTTC.

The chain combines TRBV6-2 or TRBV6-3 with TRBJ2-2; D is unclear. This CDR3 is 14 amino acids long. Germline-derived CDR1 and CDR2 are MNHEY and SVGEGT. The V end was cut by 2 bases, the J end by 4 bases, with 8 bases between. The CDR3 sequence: CASSYSPVTGELFF. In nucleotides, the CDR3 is TGTGCCAGCAGTTACAGTCCGGTCACCGGGGAGCTGTTTTTT.

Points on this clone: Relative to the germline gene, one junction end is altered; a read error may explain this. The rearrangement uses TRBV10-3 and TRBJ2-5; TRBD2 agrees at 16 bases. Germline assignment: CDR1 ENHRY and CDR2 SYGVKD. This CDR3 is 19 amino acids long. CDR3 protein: CAISEPGLAGGQVLETRYF. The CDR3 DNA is TGTGCCATCAGTGAGCCGGGACTAGCGGGGGGGCAAGTGCTTGAGACCCGGTACTTC.

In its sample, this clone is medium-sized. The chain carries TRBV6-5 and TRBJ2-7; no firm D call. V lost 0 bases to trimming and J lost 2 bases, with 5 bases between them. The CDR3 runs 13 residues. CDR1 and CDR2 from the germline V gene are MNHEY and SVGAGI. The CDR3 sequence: CASSYSSTYEQYF. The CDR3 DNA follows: TGTGCCAGCAGTTACTCCAGCACCTACGAGCAGTACTTC.

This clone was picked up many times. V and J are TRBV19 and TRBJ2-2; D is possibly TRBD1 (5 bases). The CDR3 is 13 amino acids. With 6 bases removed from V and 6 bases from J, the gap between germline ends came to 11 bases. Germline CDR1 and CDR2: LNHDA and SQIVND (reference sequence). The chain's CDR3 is CASRTVRPGELFF. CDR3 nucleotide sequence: TGTGCCAGTAGGACAGTTAGGCCCGGGGAGCTGTTTTTT. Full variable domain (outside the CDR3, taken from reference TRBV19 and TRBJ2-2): DGGITQSPKYLFRKEGQNVTLSCEQNLNHDAMYWYRQDPGQGLRLIYYSQIVNDFQKGDIAEGYSVSREKKESFPLTVTSAQKNPTAFYLCASRTVRPGELFFGEGSRLTVL.